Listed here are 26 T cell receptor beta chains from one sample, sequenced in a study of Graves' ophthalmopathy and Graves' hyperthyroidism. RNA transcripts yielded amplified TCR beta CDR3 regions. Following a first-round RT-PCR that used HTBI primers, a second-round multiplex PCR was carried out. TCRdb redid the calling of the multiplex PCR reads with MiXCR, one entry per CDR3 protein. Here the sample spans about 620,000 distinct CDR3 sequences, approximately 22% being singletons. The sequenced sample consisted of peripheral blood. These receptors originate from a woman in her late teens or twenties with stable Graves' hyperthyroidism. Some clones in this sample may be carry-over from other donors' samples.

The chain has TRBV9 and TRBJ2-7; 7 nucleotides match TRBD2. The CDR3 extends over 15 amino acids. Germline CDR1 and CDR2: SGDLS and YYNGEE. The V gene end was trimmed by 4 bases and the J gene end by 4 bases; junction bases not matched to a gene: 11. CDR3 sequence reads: CASSKSGTERYEQYF. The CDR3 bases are TGTGCCAGCAGCAAAAGCGGGACCGAACGGTACGAGCAGTACTTC.

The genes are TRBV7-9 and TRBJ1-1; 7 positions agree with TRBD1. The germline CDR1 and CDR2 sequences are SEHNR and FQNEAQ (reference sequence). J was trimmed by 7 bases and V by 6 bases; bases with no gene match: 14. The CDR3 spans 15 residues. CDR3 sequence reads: CASRGRTGDRNEAFF. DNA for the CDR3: TGTGCCAGCAGGGGTCGGACAGGCGATCGCAATGAAGCTTTCTTT.

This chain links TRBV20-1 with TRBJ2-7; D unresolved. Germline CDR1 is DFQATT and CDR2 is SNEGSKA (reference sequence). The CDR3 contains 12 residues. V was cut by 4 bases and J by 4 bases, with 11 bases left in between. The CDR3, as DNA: TGCAGTGCTACCCCTGGGATTTACGAGCAGTACTTC. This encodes CSATPGIYEQYF.

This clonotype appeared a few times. CDR3 DNA sequence: TGTGCCAGCGGGAAGCCGGGACAGGGGGCGAATGAGCAGTACTTC. This encodes CASGKPGQGANEQYF. The V call is TRBV28, the J call TRBJ2-7; 12 nucleotides line up with TRBD1. Germline values: CDR1 MDHEN, CDR2 SYDVKM. Losses at the gene ends were 8 bases for V and 7 bases for J; bases not matched to a gene: 12. The CDR3 runs to 15 residues. The full variable domain, completed using reference TRBV28 and TRBJ2-7, is DVKVTQSSRYLVKRTGEKVFLECVQDMDHENMFWYRQDPGLGLRLIYFSYDVKMKEKGDIPEGYSVSREKKERFSLILESASTNQTSMYLCASGKPGQGANEQYFGPGTRLTVT.

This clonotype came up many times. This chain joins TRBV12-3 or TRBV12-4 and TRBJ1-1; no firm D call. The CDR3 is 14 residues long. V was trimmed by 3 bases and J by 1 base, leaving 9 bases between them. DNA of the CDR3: TGTGCCAGCAGTTTTCCCCCCGAGAACACTGAAGCTTTCTTT. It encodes CASSFPPENTEAFF.

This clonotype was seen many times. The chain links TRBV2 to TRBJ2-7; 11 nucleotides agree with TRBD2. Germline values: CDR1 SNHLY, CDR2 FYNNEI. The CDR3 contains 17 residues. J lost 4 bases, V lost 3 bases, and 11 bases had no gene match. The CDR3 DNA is TGTGCCAGCAGTGAGTTCGGGCTTCCTAGCGGGGGGTACGAGCAGTACTTC. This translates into CASSEFGLPSGGYEQYF.

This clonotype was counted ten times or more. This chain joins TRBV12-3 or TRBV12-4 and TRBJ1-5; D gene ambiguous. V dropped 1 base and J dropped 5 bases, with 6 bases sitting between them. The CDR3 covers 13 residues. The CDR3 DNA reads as TGTGCCAGCAGTTTAGTCGGAGATCAGCCCCAGCATTTT. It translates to CASSLVGDQPQHF.

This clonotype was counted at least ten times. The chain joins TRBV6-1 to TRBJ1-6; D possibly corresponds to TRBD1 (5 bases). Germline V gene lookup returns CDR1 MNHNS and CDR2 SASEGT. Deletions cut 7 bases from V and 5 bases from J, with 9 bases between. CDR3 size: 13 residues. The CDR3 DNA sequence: TGTGCCAGCATCGACAGAAATAATTCACCCCTCCACTTT. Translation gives CASIDRNNSPLHF.

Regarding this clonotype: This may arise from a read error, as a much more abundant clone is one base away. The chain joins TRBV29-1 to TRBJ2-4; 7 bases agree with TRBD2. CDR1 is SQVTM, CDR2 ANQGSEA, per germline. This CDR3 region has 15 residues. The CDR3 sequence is CSVDGGSDTKNIKYF. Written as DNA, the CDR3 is TGCAGCGTTGACGGCGGGAGTGATACCAAAAACATTAAGTACTTC. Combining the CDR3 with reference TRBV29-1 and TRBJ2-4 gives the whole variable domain SAVISQKPSRDICQRGTSLTIQCQVDSQVTMMFWYRQQPGQSLTLIATANQGSEATYESGFVIDKFPISRPNLTFSTLTVSNMSPEDSSIYLCSVDGGSDTKNIKYFGAGTRLSVL.

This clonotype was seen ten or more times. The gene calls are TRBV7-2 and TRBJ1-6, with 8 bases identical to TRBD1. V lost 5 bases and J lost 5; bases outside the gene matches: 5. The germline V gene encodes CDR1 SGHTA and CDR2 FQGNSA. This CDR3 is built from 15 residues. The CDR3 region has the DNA TGTGCCAGCAGCCCCCAGGGGGCGAATAATTCACCCCTCCACTTT. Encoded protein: CASSPQGANNSPLHF.

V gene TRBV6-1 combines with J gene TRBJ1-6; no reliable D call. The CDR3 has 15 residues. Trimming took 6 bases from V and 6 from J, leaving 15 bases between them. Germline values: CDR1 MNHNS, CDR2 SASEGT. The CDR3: CASRVGRVPNSPLHF. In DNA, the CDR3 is TGTGCCAGCAGGGTGGGCCGAGTCCCTAATTCACCCCTCCACTTT.

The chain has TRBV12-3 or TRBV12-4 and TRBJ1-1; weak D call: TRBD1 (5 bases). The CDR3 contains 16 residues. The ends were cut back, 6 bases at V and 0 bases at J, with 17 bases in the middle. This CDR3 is CASSYRQTTLNTEAFF. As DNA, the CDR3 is TGTGCCAGCAGCTACCGACAGACCACCCTGAACACTGAAGCTTTCTTT.

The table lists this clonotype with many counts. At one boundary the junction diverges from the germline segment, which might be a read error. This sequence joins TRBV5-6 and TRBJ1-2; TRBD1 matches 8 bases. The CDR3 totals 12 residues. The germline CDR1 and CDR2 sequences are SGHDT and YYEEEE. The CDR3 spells CASSPGQGRTAF. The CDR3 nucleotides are TGTGCCAGCAGCCCAGGACAGGGCCGTACCGCCTTC.

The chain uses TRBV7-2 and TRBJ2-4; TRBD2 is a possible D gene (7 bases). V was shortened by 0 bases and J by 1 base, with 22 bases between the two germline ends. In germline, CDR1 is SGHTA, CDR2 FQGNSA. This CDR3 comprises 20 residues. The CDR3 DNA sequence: TGTGCCAGCAGCTTAGCCCTATTCCCCGGACGGGGGGCGGCCAAAAACATTCAGTACTTC. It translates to CASSLALFPGRGAAKNIQYF.

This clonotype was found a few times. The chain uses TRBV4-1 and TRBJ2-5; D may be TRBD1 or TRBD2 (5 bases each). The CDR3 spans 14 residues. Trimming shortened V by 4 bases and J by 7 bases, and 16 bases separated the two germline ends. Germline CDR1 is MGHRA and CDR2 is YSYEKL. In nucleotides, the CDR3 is TGCGCCAGCAGCCGGTCCGGGGACGAAGGGACCCAGTACTTC. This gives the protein CASSRSGDEGTQYF.

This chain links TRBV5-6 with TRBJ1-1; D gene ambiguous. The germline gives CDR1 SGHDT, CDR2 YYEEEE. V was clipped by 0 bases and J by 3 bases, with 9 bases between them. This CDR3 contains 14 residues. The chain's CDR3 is CASSLGDRYTEAFF. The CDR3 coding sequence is TGTGCCAGCAGCTTGGGGGATCGGTACACTGAAGCTTTCTTT.

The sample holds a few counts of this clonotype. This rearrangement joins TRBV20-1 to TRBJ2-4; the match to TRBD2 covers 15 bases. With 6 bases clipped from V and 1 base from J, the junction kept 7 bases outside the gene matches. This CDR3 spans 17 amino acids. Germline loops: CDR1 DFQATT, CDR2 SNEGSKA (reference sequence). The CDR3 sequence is CSADGLAGGWAKNIQYF. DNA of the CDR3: TGCAGTGCAGACGGACTAGCGGGGGGGTGGGCCAAAAACATTCAGTACTTC.

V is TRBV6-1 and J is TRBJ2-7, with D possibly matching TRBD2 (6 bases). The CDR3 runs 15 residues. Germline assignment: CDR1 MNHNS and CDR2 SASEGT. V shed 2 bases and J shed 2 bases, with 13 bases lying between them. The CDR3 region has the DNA TGTGCCAGCAGTGAAATGGACGGGAGCCCCTACGAGCAGTACTTC. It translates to CASSEMDGSPYEQYF.

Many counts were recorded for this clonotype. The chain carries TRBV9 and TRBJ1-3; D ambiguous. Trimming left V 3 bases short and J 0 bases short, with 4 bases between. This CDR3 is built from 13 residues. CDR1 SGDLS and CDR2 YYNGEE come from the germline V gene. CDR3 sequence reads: CASSASSGNTIYF. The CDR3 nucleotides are TGTGCCAGCAGCGCAAGCTCTGGAAACACCATATATTTT. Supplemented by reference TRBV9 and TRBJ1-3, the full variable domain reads DSGVTQTPKHLITATGQRVTLRCSPRSGDLSVYWYQQSLDQGLQFLIQYYNGEERAKGNILERFSAQQFPDLHSELNLSSLELGDSALYFCASSASSGNTIYFGEGSWLTVV.

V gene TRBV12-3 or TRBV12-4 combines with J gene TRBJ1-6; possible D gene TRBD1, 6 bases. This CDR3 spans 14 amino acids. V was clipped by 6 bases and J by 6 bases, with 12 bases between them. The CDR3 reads CASRKGEGNSPLHF. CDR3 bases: TGTGCCAGCAGAAAGGGGGAGGGTAATTCACCCCTCCACTTT.

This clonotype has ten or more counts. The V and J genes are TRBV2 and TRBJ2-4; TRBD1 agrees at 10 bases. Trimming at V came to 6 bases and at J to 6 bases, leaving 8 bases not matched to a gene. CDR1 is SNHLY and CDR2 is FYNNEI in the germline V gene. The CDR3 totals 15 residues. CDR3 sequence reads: CASRDFRDRGNIQYF. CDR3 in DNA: TGTGCCAGCAGAGACTTCCGGGACAGGGGAAACATTCAGTACTTC.

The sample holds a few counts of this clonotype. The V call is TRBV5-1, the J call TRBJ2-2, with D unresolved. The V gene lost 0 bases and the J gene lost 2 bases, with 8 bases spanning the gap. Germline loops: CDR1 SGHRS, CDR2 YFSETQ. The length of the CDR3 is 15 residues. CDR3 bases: TGCGCCAGCAGCTTGGCGGCTTCAAACACCGGGGAGCTGTTTTTT. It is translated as CASSLAASNTGELFF.

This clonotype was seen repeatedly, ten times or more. The chain's CDR3 is CSAGGNIQYF. The CDR3 DNA follows: TGCAGTGCCGGAGGCAACATTCAGTACTTC. The chain is built from TRBV20-1 and TRBJ2-4; D possibly corresponds to TRBD2 (5 bases). There are 10 residues in the CDR3. V dropped 6 bases and J dropped 7 bases, with 7 bases sitting between them. Germline V gives CDR1 DFQATT, CDR2 SNEGSKA (reference sequence).

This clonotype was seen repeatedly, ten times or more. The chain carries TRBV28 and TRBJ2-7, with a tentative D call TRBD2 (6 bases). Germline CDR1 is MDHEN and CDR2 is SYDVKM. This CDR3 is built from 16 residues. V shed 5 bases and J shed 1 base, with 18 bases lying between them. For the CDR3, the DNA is TGTGCCAGCAGTGCAAATGTGTTGGGGGGTTCCTACGAGCAGTACTTC. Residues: CASSANVLGGSYEQYF.

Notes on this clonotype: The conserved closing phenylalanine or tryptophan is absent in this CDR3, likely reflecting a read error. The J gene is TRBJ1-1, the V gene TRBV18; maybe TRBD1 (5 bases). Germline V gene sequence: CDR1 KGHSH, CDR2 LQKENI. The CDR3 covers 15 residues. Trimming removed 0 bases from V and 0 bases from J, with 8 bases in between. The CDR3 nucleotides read TGTGCCAGCTCACCACCGGGACTCTTGAACACTGAAGCTTTCGTT. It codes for CASSPPGLLNTEAFV.

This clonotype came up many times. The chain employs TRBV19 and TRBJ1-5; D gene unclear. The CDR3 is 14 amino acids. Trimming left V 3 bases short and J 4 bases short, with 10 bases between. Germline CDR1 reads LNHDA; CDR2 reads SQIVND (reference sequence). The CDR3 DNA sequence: TGTGCCAGTAGTATCTCTGGTTGGAATCAGCCCCAGCATTTT. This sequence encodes CASSISGWNQPQHF.